Below are 8 T cell receptor beta chains sequenced from a single sample in a study of blood T cell repertoires in COVID-19 (dated by TCRdb to 2019 to 2021). Library prep was done by the immunoSEQ multiplex PCR assay. Imported from immuneACCESS, the table was reduced by TCRdb to in-frame sequences with V and J called. These copies leave out some clones; in studies compared against another copy, an unresolved V gene accounts for under half, and the cause of the remainder is not known. In this sample the table shows roughly 40,000 clones, approximately 90% of which occur a single time. The ten biggest clones cover over 8% of the sample. The material sequenced was peripheral blood. The receptors here all came from a young man with active or convalescent COVID-19.

The chain joins TRBV6-2 or TRBV6-3 to TRBJ1-2, with D perhaps matching TRBD1 (6 bases). There are 15 residues in the CDR3. Germline CDR1 reads MNHEY; CDR2 reads SVGEGT. The V end was cut by 0 bases, the J end by 5 bases, with 13 bases between. The CDR3 here is CASSYSGRGGYGYTF. CDR3 sequence (DNA): TGTGCCAGCAGTTACTCTGGCAGGGGTGGATATGGCTACACCTTC.

CDR3 coding DNA: TGTGCCAGCAGTGGGCTGGGGACAGGGGGGGGCTACGAGCAGTACTTC. Amino acids: CASSGLGTGGGYEQYF. This sequence joins TRBV6-1 and TRBJ2-7; 11 bases are a match to TRBD1. The CDR3 spans 16 residues. Germline CDR1 is MNHNS and CDR2 is SASEGT. The V gene end was trimmed by 4 bases and the J gene end by 3 bases; junction bases not matched to a gene: 8.

The chain carries TRBV10-3 and TRBJ2-1; TRBD2 aligns across 8 bases. The ends lost 5 bases at V and 9 bases at J; junction bases unmatched: 12. Looked up from germline, CDR1 is ENHRY and CDR2 is SYGVKD. This CDR3 has 15 residues. The CDR3 bases are TGTGCCATCAGTACTCCCCTCGGGAGGGGAATTGAGCAGTTCTTC. The encoded protein is CAISTPLGRGIEQFF.

V usage is TRBV6-2 or TRBV6-3 and J usage is TRBJ2-7, with TRBD2 matching 8 bases. Germline CDR1 is MNHEY and CDR2 is SVGEGT. The CDR3 runs to 16 residues. The V segment lost 2 bases and the J segment 3 bases; nucleotides outside the gene matches: 9. As DNA, the CDR3 is TGTGCCAGCAGTTACGGGTTGGCGGGACTAGGCTACGAGCAGTACGTC. This translates into CASSYGLAGLGYEQYV.

This chain connects TRBV14 to TRBJ1-1, with TRBD1 as a possible D gene (6 bases). This CDR3 contains 15 residues. The ends were cut back, 4 bases at V and 4 bases at J, with 16 bases in the middle. Germline-derived CDR1 and CDR2 are SGHDN and FVKESK. The CDR3 here is CASSPHRAGGTEAFF. CDR3 nucleotide sequence: TGTGCCAGCAGCCCACACAGGGCAGGCGGCACTGAAGCTTTCTTT.

This chain joins TRBV12-5 and TRBJ2-1, with 9 bases that match TRBD2. The V segment lost 0 bases and the J segment 0 bases; nucleotides outside the gene matches: 12. The CDR3 runs 20 residues. Germline CDR1 reads LGHNT; CDR2 reads FRNRAP. CDR3 sequence (DNA): TGTGCTAGTGGTTTGGTATTGGTGCGGGGGGGACCCCTCTCCTACAATGAGCAGTTCTTC. This codes for CASGLVLVRGGPLSYNEQFF.

The chain uses TRBV6-5 and TRBJ2-1; 11 bases are a match to TRBD1. V lost 5 bases, J lost 7 bases, and 7 bases stayed unmatched. The germline CDR1 and CDR2 sequences are MNHEY and SVGAGI. CDR3 length: 15 amino acids. CDR3 loop: CASSSLGQGVNEQFF. CDR3 DNA sequence: TGTGCCAGCAGTAGTCTGGGACAGGGGGTTAATGAGCAGTTCTTC.

The chain has TRBV11-3 and TRBJ1-1, with 8 bases aligning to TRBD1. This CDR3 contains 15 residues. Germline V lookup: CDR1 SGHNT, CDR2 YENEEA. V gave up 3 bases and J gave up 6 bases; unmatched junction bases: 9. This CDR3 reads CASSLVQGAKSEAFF. Written as DNA, the CDR3 is TGTGCCAGCAGCTTGGTCCAGGGGGCAAAATCTGAAGCTTTCTTT.